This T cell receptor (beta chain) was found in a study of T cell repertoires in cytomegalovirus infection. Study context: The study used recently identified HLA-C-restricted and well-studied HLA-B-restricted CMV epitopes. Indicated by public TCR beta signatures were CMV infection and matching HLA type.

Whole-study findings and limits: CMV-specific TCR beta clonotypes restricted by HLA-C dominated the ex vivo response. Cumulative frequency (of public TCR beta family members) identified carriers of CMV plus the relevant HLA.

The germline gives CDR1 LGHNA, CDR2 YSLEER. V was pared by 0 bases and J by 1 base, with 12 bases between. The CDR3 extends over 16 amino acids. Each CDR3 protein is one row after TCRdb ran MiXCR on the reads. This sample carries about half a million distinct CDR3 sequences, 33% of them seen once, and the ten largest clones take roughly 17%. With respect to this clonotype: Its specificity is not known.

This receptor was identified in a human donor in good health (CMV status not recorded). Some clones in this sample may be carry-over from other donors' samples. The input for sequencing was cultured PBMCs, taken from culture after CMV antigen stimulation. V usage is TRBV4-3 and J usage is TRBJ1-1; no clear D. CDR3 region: CASSQDHAVANTEAFF. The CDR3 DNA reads TGCGCCAGCAGCCAAGATCACGCAGTCGCGAACACTGAAGCTTTCTTT.